The 9 T cell receptor beta chains in this list originate from one sample, sequenced in a study of blood T cell repertoires in COVID-19. Measured with immunoSEQ multiplex PCR; TCRdb has only the in-frame clones, and not every one. This table has around 100,000 clones, around nine tenths appearing once. Sequenced material: peripheral blood. The source is a human donor in a cohort sampled during active COVID-19.

The chain uses TRBV10-3 and TRBJ1-1; TRBD1 might be the D (5 bases). V gave up 4 bases and J gave up 7 bases, with 13 bases separating them. The germline V gene has CDR1 ENHRY and CDR2 SYGVKD. This CDR3 has 13 amino acids. CDR3 DNA sequence: TGTGCCATCAGTGGGGGACGGGGGGATGAAGCTTTCTTT. Its protein is CAISGGRGDEAFF.

The rearrangement joins TRBV6-2 or TRBV6-3 to TRBJ2-1; possible D gene TRBD1, 6 bases. This CDR3 is 17 amino acids long. Trimming removed 0 bases at V and 4 bases at J, with 16 bases between. CDR1 is MNHEY and CDR2 is SVGEGT in the germline V gene. The CDR3 DNA is TGTGCCAGCAGTTACTCGTCCCCCAGGGGCGTTTACAATGAGCAGTTCTTC. As protein: CASSYSSPRGVYNEQFF.

The V gene is TRBV19, the J gene TRBJ2-4, with TRBD1 identical over 10 bases. V lost 4 bases, J lost 6 bases, and 9 bases stayed unmatched. In germline, CDR1 is LNHDA, CDR2 SQIVND (reference sequence). This CDR3 is 16 amino acids long. CDR3 DNA: TGTGCCAGTAGTAAGTTACCGGGACAGGGGCCAAACATTCAGTACTTC. Encoded protein: CASSKLPGQGPNIQYF.

This clone was recorded only once. The chain is built from TRBV5-3 and TRBJ2-2, with 11 bases identical to TRBD2. TRBV5-3 is known as an ORF, though its function is uncertain. Trimming at V came to 0 bases and at J to 7 bases, leaving 17 bases not matched to a gene. This CDR3 is built from 20 residues. The CDR3, as DNA: TGTGCCAGAAGCTTGGTGTCGGGACTAGCGGACCTCGCGGGGGTCGGGGAGCTGTTTTTT. Protein: CARSLVSGLADLAGVGELFF.

The chain carries TRBV7-2 and TRBJ2-7; 10 bases agree with TRBD2. The CDR3 spans 18 residues. CDR1 SGHTA and CDR2 FQGNSA come from the germline V gene. V dropped 1 base and J dropped 5; count of bases not matched to a gene: 14. CDR3 amino acids: CASSLEGSSGSWVHEQYF. The CDR3 region has the DNA TGTGCCAGCAGCTTAGAGGGATCTAGCGGGAGTTGGGTCCACGAGCAGTACTTC.

CDR3 sequence: CASSQWLAGGYEQYF. CDR3 nucleotide sequence: TGTGCCAGCAGCCAATGGCTAGCGGGAGGCTACGAGCAGTACTTC. The chain has TRBV4-2 and TRBJ2-7, with 11 bases identical to TRBD2. V was pared by 2 bases and J by 3 bases, with 3 bases of the junction left unmatched. Germline loops: CDR1 LGHNA, CDR2 YNFKEQ. The CDR3 has 15 residues.

V usage is TRBV7-8 and J usage is TRBJ2-1; 8 bases match TRBD2. There are 16 residues in the CDR3. J lost 1 base, V lost 5 bases, and 7 bases had no gene match. Germline assignment: CDR1 SGHVS and CDR2 FQNEAQ. CDR3 DNA sequence: TGTGCCAGCAGCACCCTCGGGGGGGGTTCCTACAATGAGCAGTTCTTC. It specifies CASSTLGGGSYNEQFF.

J is TRBJ1-1 and V is TRBV19, with 9 bases identical to TRBD1. CDR1 and CDR2 from the germline V gene are LNHDA and SQIVND (reference sequence). The CDR3 runs 18 residues. V lost 5 bases to trimming and J lost 3 bases; unmatched junction nucleotides: 16. DNA for the CDR3: TGTGCCAGTAGTCCCGGACCCTCGACAGGGGGAGGTTACACTGAAGCTTTCTTT. It specifies CASSPGPSTGGGYTEAFF.

The chain uses TRBV6-6 and TRBJ2-3; 7 nucleotides align to TRBD2. Germline CDR1 reads MNHNY; CDR2 reads SVGAGI (reference sequence). The CDR3 runs to 12 residues. J was trimmed by 6 bases and V by 6 bases; bases with no gene match: 3. The CDR3 bases are TGTGCCAGCAGCCTACTAGCGGATACGCAGTATTTT. It encodes CASSLLADTQYF.